This TCR beta chain was sequenced during a study of blood T cell repertoires in COVID-19. Study-level background: PBMCs, B-cell-depleted T cells, or T cells were the source of the cDNA or gDNA that made up the material.

CDR1 and CDR2 (germline): SGHRS, YFSETQ. The V gene end was trimmed by 0 bases and the J gene end by 1 base; junction bases not matched to a gene: 8. CDR3 length: 17 amino acids. Participants were aged about 18 to 90 years from roughly 25 US areas. Each participant's cohort was designated according to participant-reported clinical history. Methods used by the authors: Estimation of nucleated cell counts was performed using reference gene primer amplification. TCRdb's table, derived via immunoSEQ multiplex PCR, lists solely in-frame clones and lacks some. For V, J and clone size, that table is used; D and trimming come from the DNA. The sample consists of about 460,000 clones, less than 90% of them appearing once.

This chain uses TRBV5-1 with TRBJ2-3; 7 bases map to TRBD1. The sequence came from a woman aged 60-75 years who had recovered from COVID-19. What was sequenced was PBMCs or T cells enriched from blood (not recorded which). CDR3 DNA: TGCGCCAGCAGCTTGGGGGCCGGGACAGCAGGCACAGATACGCAGTATTTT. This gives the protein CASSLGAGTAGTDTQYF.